Sequencing of this T cell receptor beta chain was carried out in a study of OX40 agonist ivuxolimab in advanced cancers. For the study at large: The group had a mean age of roughly 56 years, ranged from about 20 to 79, and was 80% to 90% male. Eligibility rules accepted prior anti-PD-1, anti-PD-L1 or anti-CTLA-4 therapy, and 30% to 40% had some. Study conclusions and caveats: On average, a greater number of expanded clones characterised CD8+ T cells relative to CD4+.

Drawing of blood for sampling happened at baseline, at cycle 4 day 1, and at cycle 7 day 1. Assay: immunoSEQ multiplex PCR; the TCRdb copy retains only in-frame clones and omits some. The sample yields some 77,000 clones, approximately 94% seen once. Points on this clone: As yet, its antigen is unknown.

The source of this sequence is an adult with an advanced solid tumor such as melanoma, head and neck, liver or kidney cancer. Sequences were derived from CD4+ or CD8+ T cells sorted from blood, sampled in a trial of the OX40 agonist ivuxolimab.

The CDR3 reads CASRRGQGFDEQFF. In DNA form, the CDR3 reads TGTGCCAGCCGCAGGGGACAGGGCTTCGATGAGCAGTTCTTC. The chain joins TRBV7-3 to TRBJ2-1; 9 bases are shared with TRBD1. Germline loops: CDR1 SGHTA, CDR2 FQGTGA. V dropped 8 bases and J dropped 8; count of bases not matched to a gene: 10. This CDR3 is 14 amino acids long.